A selection of T cell receptor beta chains follows, all from one sample in a study of blood T cell repertoires in COVID-19. TCRdb's copy holds only in-frame clones and misses some; the assay was immunoSEQ multiplex PCR. This repertoire shows a few hundred thousand clones, 92% found once; its top ten account for 18%. The specimen was PBMCs or T cells enriched from blood (not recorded which). The receptors originated from a woman aged 25 to 39 who had recovered from COVID-19. Both conserved end residues are part of each CDR3. A D gene is named only where the DNA matches it firmly. Clone size is stated in some rows and not others, as once, few, many or a class when expanded.

j_gene: TRBJ2-1
len: 17
abundance: few
v_gene: TRBV5-1
d_gene: TRBD2
CDR3aa: CASSQDRLAVWWNEQFF
CDR3nt: TGCGCCAGCAGCCAGGATAGGCTAGCGGTCTGGTGGAATGAGCAGTTCTTC

j_gene: TRBJ2-3
len: 16
abundance: .
v_gene: TRBV7-9
d_gene: .
CDR3aa: CASSLEWRAVADTQYF
CDR3nt: TGTGCCAGCAGCTTAGAGTGGCGGGCGGTGGCAGATACGCAGTATTTT

j_gene: TRBJ2-3
len: 15
abundance: .
v_gene: TRBV6-5
d_gene: TRBD2
CDR3aa: CASSTSSGGGDTQYF
CDR3nt: TGTGCCAGCAGCACCTCTAGCGGGGGGGGCGATACGCAGTATTTT

j_gene: TRBJ2-1
len: 15
abundance: .
v_gene: TRBV7-3
d_gene: TRBD2
CDR3aa: CASSLLGSGEDEQFF
CDR3nt: TGTGCCAGCAGCTTATTAGGTAGCGGGGAGGATGAGCAGTTCTTC

j_gene: TRBJ2-7
len: 15
abundance: .
v_gene: TRBV9
d_gene: TRBD1
CDR3aa: CASSRQGASSYEQYF
CDR3nt: TGTGCCAGCAGCCGACAGGGGGCAAGCTCCTACGAGCAGTACTTC

j_gene: TRBJ2-7
len: 12
abundance: .
v_gene: TRBV5-6
d_gene: .
CDR3aa: CASSLASYEQYF
CDR3nt: TGTGCCAGCAGCTTGGCGTCCTACGAGCAGTACTTC

j_gene: TRBJ1-1
len: 14
abundance: .
v_gene: TRBV19
d_gene: TRBD1
CDR3aa: CASRVADRAGEAFF
CDR3nt: TGTGCCAGTAGGGTAGCCGACAGGGCGGGTGAAGCTTTCTTT

j_gene: TRBJ2-1
len: 13
abundance: once
v_gene: TRBV27
d_gene: .
CDR3aa: CASSLPGYNEQFF
CDR3nt: TGTGCCAGCAGTTTGCCGGGCTACAATGAGCAGTTCTTC

j_gene: TRBJ1-1
len: 15
abundance: .
v_gene: TRBV7-8
d_gene: .
CDR3aa: CASSLGLRLNTEAFF
CDR3nt: TGTGCCAGCAGCTTAGGGCTTCGATTGAACACTGAAGCTTTCTTT

j_gene: TRBJ2-7
len: 15
abundance: .
v_gene: TRBV5-6
d_gene: TRBD2
CDR3aa: CASSLGGRAFHEQYF
CDR3nt: TGTGCCAGCAGCTTGGGCGGGAGGGCCTTTCACGAGCAGTACTTC

j_gene: TRBJ1-5
len: 14
abundance: .
v_gene: TRBV27
d_gene: .
CDR3aa: CASSSDSFNQPQHF
CDR3nt: TGTGCCAGCAGCTCCGACAGTTTCAATCAGCCCCAGCATTTT

j_gene: TRBJ1-3
len: 17
abundance: .
v_gene: TRBV9
d_gene: .
CDR3aa: CASSVGGSLSSGNTIYF
CDR3nt: TGTGCCAGCAGCGTAGGGGGCAGCCTGTCTTCTGGAAACACCATATATTTT

j_gene: TRBJ2-1
len: 14
abundance: .
v_gene: TRBV29-1
d_gene: TRBD2
CDR3aa: CSVVRLAKNNEQFF
CDR3nt: TGCAGCGTTGTCCGACTAGCGAAGAACAATGAGCAGTTCTTC